Listed here is a single TCR beta chain. A few counts support this clonotype. What this receptor recognizes is not known. Base-call qualities are not available, and no considerably larger clone is one nucleotide away. The library was prepared using PCR. Sequenced using an Illumina HiSeq 2500. TCR library preparation used molecular barcoding, with unique molecular identifiers applied to normalize quantification of the TCRbeta repertoire. TCRdb reworked the public reads: Q25 trimming with fastp, MiXCR clone assembly, productive beta chains retained. Each CDR3 protein gets just one entry, which takes the most common genes and DNA from the rows behind it. This sample comprises roughly 340,000 distinct CDR3 sequences, about 16% of them detected only once. The ten largest make up approximately 38% of the sample. The sample's treatment or condition, from its label and the paper: allogeneic hematopoietic cell transplantation with graft depleted of TCRalphabeta T cells and CD19 B cells. The children who served as transplant recipients had been given grafts of TCRalphabeta/CD19-depleted allogeneic hematopoietic cells.

The sample is drawn from a study of T-cell reconstitution after alpha-beta-depleted transplantation in children listed by TCRdb under 2016. Regarding the complete study: Using TCR repertoire profiling, the study followed T-cell immune reconstitution in a quantitative way in children after TCRalphabeta/CD19-depleted allogeneic hematopoietic cell transplantation. The study at large found these results: About two months after transplant, the apparently early recovery of alphabetaT-cell counts reportedly depended on just several hundred clones that had expanded rapidly and came from non-depleted graft cells. Hyperexpanded clone frequencies declined over subsequent months; after one year, T-cell counts and TCRbeta diversity were mostly attributed to newly produced T cells. In some patients, the high TCRbeta diversity seen at day 60 was put down to recipient T cells and intrathymic progenitors that had survived conditioning.

The CDR3 measures 18 amino acids from cysteine to phenylalanine. The retained sequence is limited to the CDR3, 54 bases, with the frame set at the first base. The germline V gene sets CDR1 to MDHEN and CDR2 to SYDVKM. Trimmed from V: 6 bases; trimmed from J: 2 bases; junction bases lacking a gene match: 8. The chain links TRBV28 with TRBJ2-1; TRBD2 fits 15 bases in the junction. The TCR was taken from a male patient between 2 and 15 years old who had a stem cell transplant for acute lymphoblastic leukemia, so the T cells may come from the graft donor. Sample: PBMCs, mostly from graft donor cells, taken 360 days after TCRalphabeta/CD19-depleted stem cell transplant. DNA sequence: TGTGCCAGCAGCCAAGGACTAGCGGGAGGGGGGCCCTACAATGAGCAGTTCTTC. This codes for CASSQGLAGGGPYNEQFF.